A selection of T cell receptor beta chains follows, all from one sample in a study of chemoradiotherapy in HPV16-positive cancers. The assay was immunoSEQ multiplex PCR, and TCRdb's table has in-frame clones only and misses some. The repertoire includes about 11,000 clones, under 80% of them detected once, and roughly 2% sits in the top ten. This specimen was collected from a patient who underwent chemoradiotherapy. The receptor set was obtained from a human donor with HPV-associated anogenital cancer. CDR3s include the opening cysteine and the closing phenylalanine or tryptophan. Each record gives: D gene, V gene, J gene, clone size, CDR3 DNA, CDR3 protein. D genes are given only for firm matches. Not all rows give a size; the values are once, few, many and, for expanded clones, a class.

d_call: .
v_call: TRBV29-1
j_call: TRBJ2-5
clone_size: .
cdr3_nt: TGCAGCGTGAGAGGGGGGCTCCAAGAGACCCAGTACTTC
cdr3_aa: CSVRGGLQETQYF

d_call: .
v_call: TRBV7-6
j_call: TRBJ1-2
clone_size: .
cdr3_nt: TGTGCCAGCAGCTTAGTGTCGGGCGGTAGTAACTATGGCTACACCTTC
cdr3_aa: CASSLVSGGSNYGYTF

d_call: .
v_call: TRBV5-1
j_call: TRBJ1-3
clone_size: .
cdr3_nt: TGCGCCAGCAGCTTGGGAGTGGCTGGAAACACCATATATTTT
cdr3_aa: CASSLGVAGNTIYF

d_call: .
v_call: TRBV28
j_call: TRBJ1-4
clone_size: .
cdr3_nt: TGTGCCAGCACCACCAACCGGGGGACGGGTGAAAAACTGTTTTTT
cdr3_aa: CASTTNRGTGEKLFF

d_call: .
v_call: TRBV7-6
j_call: TRBJ2-7
clone_size: .
cdr3_nt: TGTGCCAGCAGCTTAGCGGGGGCCTACGAGCAGTACTTC
cdr3_aa: CASSLAGAYEQYF

d_call: TRBD1
v_call: TRBV6-6
j_call: TRBJ1-1
clone_size: few
cdr3_nt: TGTGCCAGCAGTGACCCTGTGGGGGACAGCACTGAAGCTTTCTTT
cdr3_aa: CASSDPVGDSTEAFF

d_call: .
v_call: TRBV2
j_call: TRBJ1-4
clone_size: .
cdr3_nt: TGTGCCAGCAGTGAAATGGGTGGAACTAATGAAAAACTGTTTTTT
cdr3_aa: CASSEMGGTNEKLFF

d_call: .
v_call: TRBV10-3
j_call: TRBJ2-7
clone_size: once
cdr3_nt: TGTGCCATCAGCGAACAGGGTAGCGAGCAGTACTTC
cdr3_aa: CAISEQGSEQYF

d_call: .
v_call: TRBV7-2
j_call: TRBJ2-7
clone_size: .
cdr3_nt: TGTGCCAGCAGCCCCCCGCGGGGTGGGTCCTACGAGCAGTACTTC
cdr3_aa: CASSPPRGGSYEQYF

d_call: .
v_call: TRBV5-6
j_call: TRBJ2-7
clone_size: .
cdr3_nt: TGTGCCAGCAGCTTTCGAGAACGGCTACCCGAGCAGTACTTC
cdr3_aa: CASSFRERLPEQYF

d_call: .
v_call: TRBV11-2
j_call: TRBJ2-5
clone_size: once
cdr3_nt: TGTGCCAGCAGCTTAGTGCAAGAGACCCAGTACTTC
cdr3_aa: CASSLVQETQYF

d_call: .
v_call: TRBV6-4
j_call: TRBJ2-1
clone_size: .
cdr3_nt: TGTGCCAGCAGTGACCCAGTCGGCGAGCAGTTCTTC
cdr3_aa: CASSDPVGEQFF